This TCR beta chain was sequenced for a study of shared clonotypes between healthy human individuals. Study context: The people who gave samples were two women and a few men aged 18 to 49. For every donor, three CD4 naive, three CD4 memory, two CD8 naive and one CD8 memory plates were used.

The CDR3 has 15 amino acids. Trimming shortened V by 6 bases and J by 6 bases, and 18 bases separated the two germline ends. CDR1 and CDR2 (germline): MDHEN, SYDVKM. Using 200 ng DNA, 25,000 to 35,000 T cell genomes, the sorted-subset replicate PCRs were run. Assay used: immunoSEQ multiplex PCR; TCRdb lists only in-frame clones, some missing. The sample gives about 1.5 million clones, 95% to 99% of which show up once; about 0.4% is in the top ten. The V call is TRBV28, the J call TRBJ1-5; the D gene is possibly TRBD1 (5 bases). This clonotype originated in a man aged 25-45 years in good health. Sample: naive CD4+ T cells sorted from blood. Documented subset: CD45RA+ positively selected. The CDR3 here is CASSPPRGGIQPQHF. The DNA of the CDR3 is TGTGCCAGCAGCCCTCCGCGGGGGGGAATTCAGCCCCAGCATTTT.